The clone carrying this T cell receptor (beta chain) has a count of ten or more. The antigen is not known. The sample is drawn from a study of T cell repertoires in cytomegalovirus infection. Study summary: Public TCR beta signatures were indicative of both CMV infection and a matching HLA type.

Study-wide points: The response measured ex vivo was dominated by TCR beta clonotypes (HLA-C-restricted and CMV-specific). The study identified carriers of CMV plus the relevant HLA from cumulative public TCR beta family frequency.

This CDR3 has 17 amino acids. V was shortened by 1 base and J by 10 bases, with 23 bases between the two germline ends. Looked up from germline, CDR1 is MGHRA and CDR2 is YSYEKL. Via MiXCR, TCRdb re-called the reads, giving one row per CDR3 protein. The table has 200,000 to 300,000 distinct CDR3 sequences, approximately 10% seen once. The chain recombines TRBV4-1 with TRBJ2-1, with a weak D call TRBD2 (5 bases). Source material: PBMCs. The clonotype was recovered from a human donor in good health (CMV status not recorded). Some clones in this sample may be carry-over from other donors' samples. Written as DNA, the CDR3 is TGCGCCAGCAGCCAAGGACCCCCCGGGGAACTTACCCAGGAGCAGTTCTTC. As protein: CASSQGPPGELTQEQFF.